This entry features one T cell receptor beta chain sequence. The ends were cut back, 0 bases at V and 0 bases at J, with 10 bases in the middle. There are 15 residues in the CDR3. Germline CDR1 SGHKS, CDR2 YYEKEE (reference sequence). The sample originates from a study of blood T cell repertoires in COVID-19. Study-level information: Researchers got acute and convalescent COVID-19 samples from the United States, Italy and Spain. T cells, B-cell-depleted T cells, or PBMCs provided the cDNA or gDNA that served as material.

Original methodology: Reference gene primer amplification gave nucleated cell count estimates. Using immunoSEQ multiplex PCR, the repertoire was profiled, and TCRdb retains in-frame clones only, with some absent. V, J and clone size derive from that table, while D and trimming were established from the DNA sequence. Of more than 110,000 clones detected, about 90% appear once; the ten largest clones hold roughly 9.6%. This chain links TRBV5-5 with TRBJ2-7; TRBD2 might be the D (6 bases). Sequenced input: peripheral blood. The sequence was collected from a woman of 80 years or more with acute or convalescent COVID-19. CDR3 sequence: CASSLEAGNSYEQYF. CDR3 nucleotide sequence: TGTGCCAGCAGCTTGGAGGCGGGAAACTCCTACGAGCAGTACTTC.